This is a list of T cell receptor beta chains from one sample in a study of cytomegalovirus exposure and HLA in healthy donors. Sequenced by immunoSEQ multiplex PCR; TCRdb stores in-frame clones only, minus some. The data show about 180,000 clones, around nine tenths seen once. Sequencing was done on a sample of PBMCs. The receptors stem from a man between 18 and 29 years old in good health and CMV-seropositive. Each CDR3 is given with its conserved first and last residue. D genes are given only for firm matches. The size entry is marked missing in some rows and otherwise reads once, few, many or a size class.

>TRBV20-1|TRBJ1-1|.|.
CSAQDSPEAFF
TGCAGTGCACAGGACAGCCCAGAAGCTTTCTTT
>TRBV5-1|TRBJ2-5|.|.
CASSLQARGETQYF
TGCGCCAGCAGCTTGCAGGCCAGGGGAGAGACCCAGTACTTC
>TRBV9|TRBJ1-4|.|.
CASNENGGGGEKLFF
TGTGCCAGCAACGAAAATGGGGGAGGTGGTGAAAAACTGTTTTTT
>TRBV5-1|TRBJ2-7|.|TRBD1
CASSRPGQGTYEQYF
TGCGCCAGCAGCCGACCAGGACAGGGAACCTACGAGCAGTACTTC
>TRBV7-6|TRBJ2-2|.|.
CASSPGESGELFF
TGTGCCAGCAGCCCCGGGGAGAGCGGGGAGCTGTTTTTT
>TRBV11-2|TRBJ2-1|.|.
CASSFKVDTEQFF
TGTGCCAGCAGCTTTAAAGTGGACACTGAGCAGTTCTTC
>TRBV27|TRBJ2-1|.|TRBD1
CASRDRTGYNEQFF
TGTGCCAGCAGGGACCGGACAGGCTACAATGAGCAGTTCTTC
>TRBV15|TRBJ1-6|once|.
CATSRDKLSNSPLHF
TGTGCCACCAGCAGAGATAAACTTTCTAATTCACCCCTCCACTTT
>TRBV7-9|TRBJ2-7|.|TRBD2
CASSSPGLADYEQYF
TGTGCCAGCAGCTCCCCGGGACTAGCGGACTACGAGCAGTACTTC
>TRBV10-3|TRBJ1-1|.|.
CAISESAATEAFF
TGTGCCATCAGTGAGTCGGCCGCCACTGAAGCTTTCTTT
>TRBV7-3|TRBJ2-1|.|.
CASSLSPGRGQFF
TGTGCCAGCAGCTTAAGTCCGGGTCGGGGGCAGTTCTTC
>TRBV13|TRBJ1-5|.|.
CASSRGNQPQHF
TGTGCCAGCAGCCGGGGCAATCAGCCCCAGCATTTT
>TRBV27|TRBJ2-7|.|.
CASSLMGETTSSYEQYF
TGTGCCAGCAGTTTAATGGGAGAAACCACGAGCTCCTACGAGCAGTACTTC
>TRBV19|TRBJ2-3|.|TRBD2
CASSITLAGGPSDTQYF
TGTGCCAGTAGTATAACCCTCGCGGGAGGGCCCTCAGATACGCAGTATTTT
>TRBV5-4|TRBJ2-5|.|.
CASSAGQLKTDQETQYF
TGTGCCAGCAGCGCGGGACAGCTAAAGACCGACCAAGAGACCCAGTACTTC
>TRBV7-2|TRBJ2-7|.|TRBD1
CASSVGQGRHEQYF
TGTGCCAGCAGCGTGGGACAGGGTAGACACGAGCAGTACTTC
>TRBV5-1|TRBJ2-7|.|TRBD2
CASSITGTTLYEQYF
TGCGCCAGCAGCATAACCGGGACTACCCTCTACGAGCAGTACTTC
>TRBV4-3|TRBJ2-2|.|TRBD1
CASSQERDRVLFF
TGCGCCAGCAGCCAAGAAAGGGACAGGGTCCTGTTTTTT
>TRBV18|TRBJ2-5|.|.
CASSPRAGNQETQYF
TGTGCCAGCTCACCACGTGCGGGAAATCAAGAGACCCAGTACTTC
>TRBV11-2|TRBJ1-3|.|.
CASSLSRVAVSGNTIYF
TGTGCCAGCAGCTTAAGCAGGGTAGCAGTCTCTGGAAACACCATATATTTT
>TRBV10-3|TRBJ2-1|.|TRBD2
CAISEQAGDAEQFF
TGTGCCATCAGTGAACAAGCGGGAGACGCGGAGCAGTTCTTC
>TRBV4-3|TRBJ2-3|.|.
CASSQDTGATDTQYF
TGCGCCAGCAGCCAAGATACGGGAGCCACAGATACGCAGTATTTT
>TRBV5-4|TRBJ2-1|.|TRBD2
CASSLELAGGGEQFF
TGTGCCAGCAGCTTGGAACTAGCGGGGGGTGGGGAGCAGTTCTTC
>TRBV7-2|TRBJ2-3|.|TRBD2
CASSIGGGLDTQYF
TGTGCCAGCAGCATAGGCGGGGGGTTAGATACGCAGTATTTT
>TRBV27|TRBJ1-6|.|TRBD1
CASSIVQGAFSPLHF
TGTGCCAGCAGTATAGTACAGGGGGCCTTCTCACCCCTCCACTTT
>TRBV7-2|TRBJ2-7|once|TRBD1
CASSQGQIGYEQYF
TGTGCCAGCAGCCAGGGACAGATAGGGTACGAGCAGTACTTC
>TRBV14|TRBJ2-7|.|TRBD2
CASSQRKQGGSGGAPYEQYF
TGTGCCAGCAGCCAAAGGAAACAAGGAGGGAGCGGGGGGGCCCCCTACGAGCAGTACTTC
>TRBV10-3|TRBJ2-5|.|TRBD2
CAISRGGEAQYF
TGTGCCATCAGTCGCGGGGGGGAGGCCCAGTACTTC